This T cell receptor (beta chain) was profiled in a study of blood T cell repertoires in COVID-19. Study summary: PBMCs, B-cell-depleted T cells, or T cells provided the cDNA or gDNA that made up the material.

Trimming stripped 0 bases from V and 7 bases from J, with 8 bases between. This CDR3 has 13 residues. Looked up from germline, CDR1 is SGHNT and CDR2 is YYREEE (reference sequence). This clone appeared once. Study processing details: Amplification of reference gene primers was used by the study to estimate nucleated cell counts. Sequenced by immunoSEQ multiplex PCR; TCRdb stores in-frame clones only, minus some. D and trimming were read from the DNA, whereas the V and J calls and clone size are those reported in that table. The sample holds some 100,000 clones; about nine tenths are singletons and the top ten take 10%.

V and J are TRBV5-4 and TRBJ2-1, with D possibly TRBD1 on 5 matching bases. This sequence was found in a man aged 50 to 60 with acute or convalescent COVID-19. The material sequenced was peripheral blood. The CDR3 reads CASSLARGNEQFF. CDR3 DNA: TGTGCCAGCAGCTTGGCTAGGGGTAATGAGCAGTTCTTC.